A single sample gave rise to the 28 T cell receptor beta chains below, sequenced in a study of regulatory T cells in long-lasting Graves disease (dated by TCRdb to the early 2020s). To prepare the library, multiplex PCR was applied. TCRdb names Illumina HiSeq 4000 as the instrument used. iRepertoire HTBI primers and Arm-PCR amplification of CDR3 regions were used to construct TCR beta libraries. TCRdb passed the public sequencing reads through fastp at Q25 and MiXCR, retaining productive beta sequences. Each record represents a unique CDR3 protein, reported with the most common genes and DNA among its rows. Here the sample has hundreds of thousands of distinct CDR3 sequences; about 16% occur a single time. The ten top clones hold around 25% of the sample. The time point label of this sample denotes: newly diagnosed GD, antithyroid drugs for less than 3 months. For both TCR sequencing and RNA sequencing, RNA was extracted from PBMCs using TRIzol.

A further study also used this sample, focusing on T cells in Graves' hyperthyroidism and ophthalmopathy.

The sample consisted of peripheral blood mononuclear cells (PBMCs), taken at new diagnosis, from a patient treated with antithyroid drugs. The receptors shown here come from a woman aged 40 to 65 with Graves disease. Donor details come from another sample of the same person, matched by shared clones.

The genes are TRBV10-1 and TRBJ1-1, with D tentatively TRBD1 (6 bases). The germline CDR1 and CDR2 sequences are WNHNN and SYGVQD (reference sequence). V was cut by 3 bases and J by 1 base, with 12 bases left in between. The CDR3 contains 15 residues. CDR3 residues: CASSDIGQPNTEAFF. The CDR3 bases are TGCGCCAGCAGTGACATAGGACAGCCGAACACTGAAGCTTTCTTT.

There are a few counts of this clonotype. V usage is TRBV25-1 and J usage is TRBJ1-2; a possible D gene is TRBD1 (5 bases). Trimming removed 0 bases from V and 7 bases from J, with 27 bases in between. In germline, CDR1 is MGHDK, CDR2 SYGVNS. The CDR3 is 19 amino acids. In nucleotides, the CDR3 is TGTGCCAGCAGTGAATACGGTGATACTATGGGGGTTTCAAGACGTGGCTACACCTTC. Its protein is CASSEYGDTMGVSRRGYTF.

This clonotype appeared many times. V usage is TRBV15 and J usage is TRBJ2-6; D ambiguous. The CDR3 length is 14 residues. Germline V gives CDR1 LNHNV, CDR2 YYDKDF (reference sequence). V was cut by 0 bases and J by 6 bases, with 6 bases left in between. The CDR3 spells CATSRERAANVLTF. The DNA for the CDR3 is TGTGCCACCAGCAGAGAACGTGCGGCCAACGTCCTGACTTTC.

The chain carries TRBV10-3 and TRBJ2-3, with D tentatively TRBD2 (6 bases). The germline V gene has CDR1 ENHRY and CDR2 SYGVKD. V lost 6 bases to trimming and J lost 0 bases, with 13 bases between them. The CDR3 consists of 15 residues. CDR3 protein: CAIRPGGSSTDTQYF. The CDR3 DNA follows: TGTGCCATCAGGCCCGGAGGGTCCAGCACAGATACGCAGTATTTT.

This clonotype appeared a few times. This chain connects TRBV6-1 to TRBJ2-4; D is unclear. CDR1 MNHNS and CDR2 SASEGT come from the germline V gene. The CDR3 is made up of 14 amino acids. V was cut by 2 bases and J by 1 base, with 6 bases left in between. This chain's CDR3 is CASSEIGAKNIQYF. The CDR3 nucleotides are TGTGCCAGCAGTGAAATAGGGGCCAAAAACATTCAGTACTTC.

The chain has TRBV12-3 or TRBV12-4 and TRBJ1-5; D is undetermined. CDR3 size: 12 residues. The ends were cut back, 5 bases at V and 5 bases at J, with 7 bases in the middle. The CDR3 reads CASSQEHQPQHF. The CDR3 nucleotides read TGTGCCAGCAGTCAGGAGCATCAGCCCCAGCATTTT.

There are many counts of this clonotype. The genes are TRBV6-1 and TRBJ2-7; 9 bases map to TRBD2. This CDR3 is 15 amino acids long. V shed 2 bases, J shed 2 bases, and the junction held 4 bases outside the gene matches. Per the germline V gene, CDR1 is MNHNS and CDR2 is SASEGT. CDR3 nucleotides: TGTGCCAGCAGTGAATTCGGCGGGGGGGCCTACGAGCAGTACTTC. The encoded protein is CASSEFGGGAYEQYF.

This clonotype occurred a few times. This sequence joins TRBV6-2 or TRBV6-3 and TRBJ2-2; TRBD2 aligns across 8 bases. V shed 4 bases and J 4 bases; nucleotides not matched to a gene: 11. CDR1 MNHEY and CDR2 SVGEGT come from the germline V gene. The CDR3 is 17 amino acids. In DNA form, the CDR3 reads TGTGCCAGCAGTTCCCGGCGGGGGGCGCGTGGCACCGGGGAGCTGTTTTTT. It encodes CASSSRRGARGTGELFF.

This rearrangement joins TRBV6-2 or TRBV6-3 to TRBJ1-6; TRBD1 is a possible D gene (5 bases). V shed 7 bases and J shed 6 bases, with 13 bases lying between them. Germline V gene data show CDR1 as MNHEY and CDR2 as SVGEGT. The CDR3 has 14 residues. The CDR3 DNA is TGTGCCAGCAACGCGGGACGGGCTAATTCACCCCTCCACTTT. Protein: CASNAGRANSPLHF.

Many counts were recorded for this clonotype. The chain has TRBV12-5 and TRBJ2-3, with no clear D. Per the germline V gene, CDR1 is LGHNT and CDR2 is FRNRAP. V was shortened by 3 bases and J by 7 bases, with 14 bases between the two germline ends. There are 14 residues in the CDR3. The chain's CDR3 is CASGFPLLGNTQYF. CDR3 nucleotide sequence: TGTGCTAGTGGTTTCCCCCTACTGGGGAATACGCAGTATTTT. The entire variable domain, with the rest obtained from reference TRBV12-5 and TRBJ2-3, is as follows: DARVTQTPRHKVTEMGQEVTMRCQPILGHNTVFWYRQTMMQGLELLAYFRNRAPLDDSGMPKDRFSAEMPDATLATLKIQPSEPRDSAVYFCASGFPLLGNTQYFGPGTRLTVL.

The V gene is TRBV12-3 or TRBV12-4, the J gene TRBJ1-2; D call uncertain. V gave up 5 bases and J gave up 4 bases, with 11 bases separating them. The CDR3 loop spans 13 amino acids. The CDR3 DNA sequence: TGTGCCAGCAGTCCCACCCCCCTCTATGGCTACACCTTC. Its protein product is CASSPTPLYGYTF.

This clonotype appeared a few times. The rearrangement links TRBV9 to TRBJ2-7; D could derive from TRBD1 or TRBD2 (5 bases each). CDR3 length: 15 residues. Germline V gene sequence: CDR1 SGDLS, CDR2 YYNGEE. V was trimmed by 4 bases and J by 1 base, leaving 15 bases between them. In DNA form, the CDR3 reads TGTGCCAGCAGCCGTAGCGCAGGGTCTTCCTACGAGCAGTACTTC. Translating gives CASSRSAGSSYEQYF.

Many counts were recorded for this clonotype. The chain links TRBV2 to TRBJ1-1; 7 positions agree with TRBD1. Germline V gene sequence: CDR1 SNHLY, CDR2 FYNNEI. V lost 8 bases, J lost 0 bases, and 9 bases stayed unmatched. This CDR3 contains 15 residues. The CDR3 spells CASRRTGAVNTEAFF. The CDR3 DNA sequence: TGTGCCAGCCGGAGAACAGGGGCGGTGAACACTGAAGCTTTCTTT.

This clonotype was picked up a small number of times. This sequence joins TRBV19 and TRBJ1-5, with D hard to call. CDR3 size: 12 residues. From germline, CDR1 is LNHDA and CDR2 SQIVND (reference sequence). Trimming pared 6 bases from V and 4 bases from J, leaving 7 bases between. Written as DNA, the CDR3 is TGTGCCAGTAGGATGGGAAATCAGCCCCAGCATTTT. Its protein product is CASRMGNQPQHF.

The chain carries TRBV9 and TRBJ1-1, with TRBD1 identical over 7 bases. Germline values: CDR1 SGDLS, CDR2 YYNGEE. The length of the CDR3 is 15 residues. V lost 0 bases to trimming and J lost 5 bases; unmatched junction nucleotides: 7. CDR3 residues: CASSVDEGAFTEAFF. CDR3 nucleotide sequence: TGTGCCAGCAGCGTAGACGAGGGGGCGTTTACTGAAGCTTTCTTT.

V and J are TRBV7-9 and TRBJ1-1; tentative D call: TRBD1 (6 bases). Trimming took off 3 bases at V and 4 bases at J, with 18 bases between the two ends. Germline CDR1 is SEHNR and CDR2 is FQNEAQ (reference sequence). The CDR3 contains 16 residues. Here the CDR3 reads CASSFARQDPSTEAFF. Here the CDR3 DNA reads TGTGCCAGCAGCTTCGCCCGACAGGACCCCAGCACTGAAGCTTTCTTT.

J is TRBJ1-1 and V is TRBV9, with D uncertain. CDR1 and CDR2 from the germline V gene are SGDLS and YYNGEE. V was clipped by 1 base and J by 1 base, with 11 bases between them. There are 15 residues in the CDR3. CDR3 nucleotide sequence: TGTGCCAGCAGCGTACGACCGGGTTCGAACACTGAAGCTTTCTTT. Its protein product is CASSVRPGSNTEAFF. Full variable domain (remainder filled in from reference TRBV9 and TRBJ1-1): DSGVTQTPKHLITATGQRVTLRCSPRSGDLSVYWYQQSLDQGLQFLIQYYNGEERAKGNILERFSAQQFPDLHSELNLSSLELGDSALYFCASSVRPGSNTEAFFGQGTRLTVV.

This clonotype came up many times. V gene TRBV7-3 combines with J gene TRBJ2-1; D gene unclear. Trimming took 5 bases from V and 4 from J, leaving 18 bases between them. The germline V gene has CDR1 SGHTA and CDR2 FQGTGA. This CDR3 is built from 16 residues. The CDR3 here is CASSLPLAGPYNEQFF. CDR3 sequence (DNA): TGTGCCAGCAGCCTCCCCTTGGCCGGCCCTTACAATGAGCAGTTCTTC.

This clonotype came up many times. The J gene is TRBJ1-1, the V gene TRBV2; D is possibly TRBD1 (6 bases). The V and J ends lost 4 bases and 8 bases respectively, with 11 bases between them. This CDR3 comprises 12 residues. Germline loops: CDR1 SNHLY, CDR2 FYNNEI. The CDR3 DNA reads TGTGCCAGCAGTGTGACAGGTTCCGAAGCTTTCTTT. Residues: CASSVTGSEAFF.

This clonotype was picked up a small number of times. The CDR3 region is CAWKLGLTNYGYTF. CDR3 bases: TGTGCCTGGAAACTGGGCCTCACTAACTATGGCTACACCTTC. The chain uses TRBV30 and TRBJ1-2; D ambiguous. CDR1 is GTSNPN and CDR2 is SVGIG in the germline V gene (reference sequence). This CDR3 is built from 14 residues. Trimming removed 4 bases from V and 0 bases from J, with 12 bases in between.

As regards this clonotype: A much more abundant neighbour one base away suggests this may be a read error. This chain joins TRBV29-1 and TRBJ2-3; TRBD2 might be the D (6 bases). The CDR3 loop spans 14 amino acids. CDR1 is SQVTM, CDR2 ANQGSEA, per germline. The CDR3 sequence is CCVERLARADTQYF. The CDR3 DNA reads as TGCTGCGTTGAGCGGCTAGCGCGGGCAGATACGCAGTATTTT.

The sample holds many counts of this clonotype. The V and J genes are TRBV6-1 and TRBJ1-6; 12 bases match TRBD1. The junction had 5 bases not matched to a gene; V was cut back by 4 bases and J by 10 bases. The CDR3 extends over 15 amino acids. Germline values: CDR1 MNHNS, CDR2 SASEGT. CDR3 sequence (DNA): TGTGCCAGCAGTGCAACCGGGACAGGGGGCTCACCCCTCCACTTT. Protein: CASSATGTGGSPLHF.

The CDR3 nucleotides read TGCGCCAGCAGCACCGGACGAGGCCTATCCTACGAGCAGTACTTC. It is translated as CASSTGRGLSYEQYF. The chain carries TRBV5-1 and TRBJ2-7; D unclear. The CDR3 length is 15 residues. Germline-derived CDR1 and CDR2 are SGHRS and YFSETQ. V shed 4 bases and J shed 1 base, with 15 bases lying between them.

This rearrangement joins TRBV19 to TRBJ2-2, with 14 bases matching TRBD2. The ends lost 6 bases at V and 1 base at J; junction bases unmatched: 1. This CDR3 has 16 amino acids. CDR1 and CDR2 from the germline V gene are LNHDA and SQIVND (reference sequence). CDR3 bases: TGTGCCAGTAGGACTAGCGGGGGGGTGAACACCGGGGAGCTGTTTTTT. This sequence encodes CASRTSGGVNTGELFF.

The rearrangement joins TRBV19 to TRBJ2-1; D unclear. Trimming removed 3 bases from V and 7 bases from J, with 7 bases in between. The germline CDR1 and CDR2 sequences are LNHDA and SQIVND (reference sequence). The CDR3 has 12 residues. CDR3 nucleotide sequence: TGTGCCAGTAGTATCCCCAGGAATGAGCAGTTCTTC. As protein: CASSIPRNEQFF. The complete variable domain, with remaining parts taken from reference TRBV19 and TRBJ2-1, reads DGGITQSPKYLFRKEGQNVTLSCEQNLNHDAMYWYRQDPGQGLRLIYYSQIVNDFQKGDIAEGYSVSREKKESFPLTVTSAQKNPTAFYLCASSIPRNEQFFGPGTRLTVL.

This clonotype came up many times. The chain links TRBV12-3 or TRBV12-4 to TRBJ2-7, with a weak D call TRBD2 (6 bases). Trimming took 2 bases from V and 4 from J, leaving 18 bases between them. The CDR3 totals 16 residues. The CDR3 here is CASSLQSGLPRYEQYF. The CDR3 DNA sequence: TGTGCCAGCAGTTTACAGTCGGGACTGCCGAGGTACGAGCAGTACTTC.

This clonotype occurred a few times. V and J are TRBV19 and TRBJ1-4, with D hard to call. Trimming cost V 9 bases and J 6 bases, with 11 bases left between them. CDR3 length: 12 residues. Germline-derived CDR1 and CDR2 are LNHDA and SQIVND (reference sequence). CDR3 in amino acids: CASGREDEKLFF. The CDR3 DNA reads TGTGCCAGCGGGAGGGAGGATGAAAAACTGTTTTTT.

The V and J genes are TRBV6-9 and TRBJ1-5, with D perhaps matching TRBD1 (5 bases). This CDR3 region has 16 residues. Germline V gene lookup returns CDR1 MNHGY and CDR2 SVAAGI. Trimming took off 3 bases at V and 3 bases at J, with 15 bases between the two ends. The CDR3 loop is CASSYDGQGNNQPQHF. CDR3 DNA sequence: TGTGCCAGCAGTTACGACGGACAAGGGAACAATCAGCCCCAGCATTTT.